This T cell receptor beta chain is drawn from a study of T-cell memory formation after mild COVID-19. Study background: Each donor largely had its own TCR clusters. Study findings and constraints: Memory sampled before infection contained some responding clones, suggesting cross-reactive memory joined. Contracting CD8+ clones were enriched in EMRA, CD4+ mainly in CM and EM.

A word on this clonotype: The antigen remains undetermined.

It was 5'RACE with constant-segment primers that produced the TCR alpha and TCR beta cDNA libraries, which carried sample barcodes and UMIs. TCRdb recomputed calls from the 5' RACE reads with MiXCR, one row per CDR3 protein. The sample lists around 190,000 distinct CDR3 sequences; roughly 18% were seen once. Germline CDR1 SGHTA, CDR2 FQGNSA. The CDR3 length is 13 residues. Deletions cut 6 bases from V and 3 bases from J, with 10 bases between. The sequencing input was PBMCs or a T cell subset sorted from them (not recorded which). This sequence was found in a man aged 18 to 35 who had mild COVID-19 (a few samples of this study predate the infection). Cell type and time point are not known. This chain uses TRBV7-2 with TRBJ2-3; perhaps TRBD1 as D (6 bases). In DNA, the CDR3 is TGTGCCAGCAGGACAACAGGGACAGATACGCAGTATTTT. Amino acid sequence: CASRTTGTDTQYF.